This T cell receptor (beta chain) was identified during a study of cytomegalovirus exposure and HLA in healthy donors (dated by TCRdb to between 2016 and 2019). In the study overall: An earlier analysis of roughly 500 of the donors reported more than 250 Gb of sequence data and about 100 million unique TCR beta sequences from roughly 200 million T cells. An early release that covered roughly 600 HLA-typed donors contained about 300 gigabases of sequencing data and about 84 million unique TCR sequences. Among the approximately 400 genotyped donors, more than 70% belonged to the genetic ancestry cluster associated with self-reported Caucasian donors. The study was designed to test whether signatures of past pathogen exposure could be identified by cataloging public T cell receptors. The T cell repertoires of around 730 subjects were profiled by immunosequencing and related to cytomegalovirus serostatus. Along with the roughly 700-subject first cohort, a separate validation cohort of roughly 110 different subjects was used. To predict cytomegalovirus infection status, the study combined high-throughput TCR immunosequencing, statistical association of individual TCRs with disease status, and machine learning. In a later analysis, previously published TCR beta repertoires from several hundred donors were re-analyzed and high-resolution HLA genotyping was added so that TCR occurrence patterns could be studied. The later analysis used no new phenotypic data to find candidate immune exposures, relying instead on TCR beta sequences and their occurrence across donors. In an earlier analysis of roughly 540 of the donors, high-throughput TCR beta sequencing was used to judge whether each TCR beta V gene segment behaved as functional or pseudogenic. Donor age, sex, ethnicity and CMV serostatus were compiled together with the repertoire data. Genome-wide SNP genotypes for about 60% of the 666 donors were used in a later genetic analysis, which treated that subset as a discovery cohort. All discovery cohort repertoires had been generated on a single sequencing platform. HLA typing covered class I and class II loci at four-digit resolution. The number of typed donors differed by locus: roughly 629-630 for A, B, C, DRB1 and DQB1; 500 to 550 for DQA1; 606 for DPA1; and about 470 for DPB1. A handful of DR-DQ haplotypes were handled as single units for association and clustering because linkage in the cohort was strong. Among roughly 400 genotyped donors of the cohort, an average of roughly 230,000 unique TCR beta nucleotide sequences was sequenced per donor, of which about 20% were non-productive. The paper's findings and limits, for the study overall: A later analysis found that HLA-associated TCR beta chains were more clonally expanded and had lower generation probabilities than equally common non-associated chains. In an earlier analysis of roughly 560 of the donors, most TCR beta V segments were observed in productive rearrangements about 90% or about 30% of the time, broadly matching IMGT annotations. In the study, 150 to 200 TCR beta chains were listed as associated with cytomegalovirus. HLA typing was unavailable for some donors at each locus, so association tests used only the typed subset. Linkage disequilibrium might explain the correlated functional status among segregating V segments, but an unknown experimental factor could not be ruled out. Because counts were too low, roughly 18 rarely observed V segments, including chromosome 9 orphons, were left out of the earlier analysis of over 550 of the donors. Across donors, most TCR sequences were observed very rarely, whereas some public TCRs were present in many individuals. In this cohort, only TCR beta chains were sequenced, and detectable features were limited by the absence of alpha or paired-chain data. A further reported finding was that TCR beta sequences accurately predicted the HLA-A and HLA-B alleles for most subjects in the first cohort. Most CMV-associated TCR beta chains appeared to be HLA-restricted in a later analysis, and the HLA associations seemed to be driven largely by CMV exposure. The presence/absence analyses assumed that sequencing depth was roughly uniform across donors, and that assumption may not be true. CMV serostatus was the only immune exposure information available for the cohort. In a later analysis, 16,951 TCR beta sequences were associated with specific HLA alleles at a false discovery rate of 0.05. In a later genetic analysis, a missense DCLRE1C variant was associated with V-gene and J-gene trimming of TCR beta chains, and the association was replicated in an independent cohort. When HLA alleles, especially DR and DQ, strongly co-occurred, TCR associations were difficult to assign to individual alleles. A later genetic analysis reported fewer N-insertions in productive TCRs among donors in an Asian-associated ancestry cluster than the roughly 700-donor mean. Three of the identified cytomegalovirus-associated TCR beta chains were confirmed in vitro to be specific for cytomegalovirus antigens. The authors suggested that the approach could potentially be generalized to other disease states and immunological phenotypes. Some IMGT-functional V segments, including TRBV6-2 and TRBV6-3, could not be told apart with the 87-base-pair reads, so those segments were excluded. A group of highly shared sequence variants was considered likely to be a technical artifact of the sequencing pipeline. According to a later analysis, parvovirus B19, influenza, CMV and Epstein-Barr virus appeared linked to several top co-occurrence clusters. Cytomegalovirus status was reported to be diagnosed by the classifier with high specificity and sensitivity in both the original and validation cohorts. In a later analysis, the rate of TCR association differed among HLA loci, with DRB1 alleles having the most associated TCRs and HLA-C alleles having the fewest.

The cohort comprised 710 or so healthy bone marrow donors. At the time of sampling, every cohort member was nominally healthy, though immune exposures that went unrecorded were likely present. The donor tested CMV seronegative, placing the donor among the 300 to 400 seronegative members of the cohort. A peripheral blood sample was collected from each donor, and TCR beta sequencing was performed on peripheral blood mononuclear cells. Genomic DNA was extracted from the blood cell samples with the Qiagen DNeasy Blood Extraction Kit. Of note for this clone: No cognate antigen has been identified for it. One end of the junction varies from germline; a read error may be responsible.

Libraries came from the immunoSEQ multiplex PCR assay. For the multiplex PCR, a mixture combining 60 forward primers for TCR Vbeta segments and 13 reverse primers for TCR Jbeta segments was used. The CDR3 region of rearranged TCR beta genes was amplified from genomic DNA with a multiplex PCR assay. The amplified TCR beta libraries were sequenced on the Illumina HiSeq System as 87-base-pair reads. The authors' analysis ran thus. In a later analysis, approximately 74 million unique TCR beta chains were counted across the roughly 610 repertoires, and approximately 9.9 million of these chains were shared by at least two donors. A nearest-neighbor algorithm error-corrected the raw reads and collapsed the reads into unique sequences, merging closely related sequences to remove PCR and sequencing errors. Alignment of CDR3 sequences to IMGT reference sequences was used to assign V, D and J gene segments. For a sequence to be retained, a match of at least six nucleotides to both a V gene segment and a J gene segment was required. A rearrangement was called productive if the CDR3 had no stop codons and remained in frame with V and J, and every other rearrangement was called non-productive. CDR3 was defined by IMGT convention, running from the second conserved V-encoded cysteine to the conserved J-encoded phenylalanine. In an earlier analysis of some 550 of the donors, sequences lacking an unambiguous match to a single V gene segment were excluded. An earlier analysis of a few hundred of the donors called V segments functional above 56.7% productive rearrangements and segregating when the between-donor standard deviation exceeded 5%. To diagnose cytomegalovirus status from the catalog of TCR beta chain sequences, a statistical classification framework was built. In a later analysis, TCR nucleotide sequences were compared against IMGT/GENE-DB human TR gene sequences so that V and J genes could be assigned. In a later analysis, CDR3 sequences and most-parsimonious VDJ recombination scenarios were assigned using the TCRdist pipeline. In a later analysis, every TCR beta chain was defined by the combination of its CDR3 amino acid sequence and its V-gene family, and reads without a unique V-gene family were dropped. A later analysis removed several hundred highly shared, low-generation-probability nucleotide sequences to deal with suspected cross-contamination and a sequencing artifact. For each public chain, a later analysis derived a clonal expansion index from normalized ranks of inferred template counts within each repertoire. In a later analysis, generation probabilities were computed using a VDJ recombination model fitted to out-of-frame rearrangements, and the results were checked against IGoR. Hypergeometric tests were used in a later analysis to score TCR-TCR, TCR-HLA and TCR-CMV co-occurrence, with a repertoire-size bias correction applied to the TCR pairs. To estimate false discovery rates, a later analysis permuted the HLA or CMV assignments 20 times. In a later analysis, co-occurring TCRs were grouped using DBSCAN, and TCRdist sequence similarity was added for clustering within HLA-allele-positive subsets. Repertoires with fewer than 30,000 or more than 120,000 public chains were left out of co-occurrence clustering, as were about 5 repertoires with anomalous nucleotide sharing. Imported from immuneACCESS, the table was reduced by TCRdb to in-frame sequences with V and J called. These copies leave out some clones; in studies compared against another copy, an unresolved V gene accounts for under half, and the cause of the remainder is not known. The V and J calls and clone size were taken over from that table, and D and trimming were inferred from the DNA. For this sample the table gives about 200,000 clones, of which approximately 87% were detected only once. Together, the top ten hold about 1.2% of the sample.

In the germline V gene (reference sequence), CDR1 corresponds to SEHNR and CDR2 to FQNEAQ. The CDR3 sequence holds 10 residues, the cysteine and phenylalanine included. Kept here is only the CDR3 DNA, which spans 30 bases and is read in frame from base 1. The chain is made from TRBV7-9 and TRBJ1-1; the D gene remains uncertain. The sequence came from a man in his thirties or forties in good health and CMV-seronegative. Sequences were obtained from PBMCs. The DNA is TGTTCCAGCAGCTTTCGTGAAGCTTTCTTT. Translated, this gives CSSSFREAFF. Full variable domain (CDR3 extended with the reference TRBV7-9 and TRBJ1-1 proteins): DTGVSQNPRHKITKRGQNVTFRCDPISEHNRLYWYRQTLGQGPEFLTYFQNEAQLEKSRLLSDRFSAERPKGSFSTLEIQRTEQGDSAMYLCSSSFREAFFGQGTRLTVV.